Below, one T cell receptor (beta chain) is given with its context. Its matching antigen is unknown. Profiling relied on immunoSEQ multiplex PCR, and the TCRdb table lists in-frame clones only, not all of them. The sample yields around 76,000 clones, approximately 90% seen once. The data stem from a study of OX40 agonist ivuxolimab in advanced cancers. Study as a whole: About 44% of patients had received prior checkpoint inhibitor therapy. Study-wide findings and caveats: No antigen was identified for the clonally expanded peripheral T cells. Part of the nonresponder group also had normalized T-cell clonal expansion that was low.

This TCR was sampled from an adult with an advanced solid tumor such as melanoma, head and neck, liver or kidney cancer. The sequenced sample was CD4+ or CD8+ T cells sorted from blood, obtained in a trial of the OX40 agonist ivuxolimab.

The CDR3 protein is CASSQTRGSYGYTF. DNA of the CDR3: TGTGCCAGTAGCCAGACCCGTGGCTCCTATGGCTACACCTTC. The rearrangement links TRBV19 to TRBJ1-2; D is unresolved. With 6 bases removed from V and 4 bases from J, the gap between germline ends came to 15 bases. CDR3 length: 14 amino acids. The V gene's germline CDR1 is LNHDA and CDR2 SQIVND (reference sequence).